Listed here are 6 T cell receptor beta chains from one sample, sequenced in a study of cytomegalovirus exposure and HLA in healthy donors. Sequencing used immunoSEQ multiplex PCR; TCRdb keeps in-frame clones, though not all of them. The sample contains tens of thousands of clones, 94% of which appear only once. Input material: PBMCs. The receptors stem from a woman between 18 and 30 years old in good health and CMV-seropositive.

This chain joins TRBV2 and TRBJ1-5, with a possible D match to TRBD1 (6 bases). Germline CDR1 is SNHLY and CDR2 is FYNNEI. The CDR3 contains 15 residues. V was clipped by 5 bases and J by 1 base, with 12 bases between them. The DNA for the CDR3 is TGTGCCAGCAGTACCTGGCAGGGGAGCAATCAGCCCCAGCATTTT. Translation: CASSTWQGSNQPQHF.

The chain recombines TRBV28 with TRBJ2-1; D ambiguous. Trimming pared 2 bases from V and 4 bases from J, leaving 3 bases between. Germline V gene data show CDR1 as MDHEN and CDR2 as SYDVKM. The CDR3 sequence is 12 residues long. The CDR3 spells CASSLEYNEQFF. CDR3 coding DNA: TGTGCCAGCAGTTTAGAGTACAATGAGCAGTTCTTC.

The J gene is TRBJ2-7, the V gene TRBV5-1, with 10 bases that match TRBD2. The V gene end was trimmed by 4 bases and the J gene end by 6 bases; junction bases not matched to a gene: 10. Germline V gene data show CDR1 as SGHRS and CDR2 as YFSETQ. This CDR3 has 15 residues. CDR3 sequence reads: CASSLYLAGVSEQYF. The CDR3, as DNA: TGCGCCAGCAGCCTATACCTAGCGGGAGTAAGCGAGCAGTACTTC.

This chain joins TRBV30 and TRBJ1-1; D not certain. The CDR3 has 12 residues. The germline CDR1 and CDR2 sequences are GTSNPN and SVGIG (reference sequence). Trimming removed 5 bases at V and 1 base at J, with 8 bases between. The CDR3 DNA follows: TGTGCCTGGGCACAGAGGAACACTGAAGCTTTCTTT. Its protein is CAWAQRNTEAFF. Combining the CDR3 with reference TRBV30 and TRBJ1-1 gives the whole variable domain SQTIHQWPATLVQPVGSPLSLECTVEGTSNPNLYWYRQAAGRGLQLLFYSVGIGQISSEVPQNLSASRPQDRQFILSSKKLLLSDSGFYLCAWAQRNTEAFFGQGTRLTVV.

The chain uses TRBV4-2 and TRBJ1-1, with TRBD1 identical over 9 bases. The CDR3 has 19 amino acids. After removal of 0 bases from V and 3 bases from J, the junction contained 14 bases not matched to a gene. CDR1 and CDR2 from the germline V gene are LGHNA and YNFKEQ. CDR3 region: CASSQEPKEGTGGYTEAFF. CDR3 DNA: TGTGCCAGCAGCCAAGAGCCAAAGGAGGGAACAGGGGGCTACACTGAAGCTTTCTTT.

The chain has TRBV19 and TRBJ1-4, with D possibly being TRBD1 (5 bases). CDR3 length: 15 residues. V was trimmed by 5 bases and J by 0 bases, leaving 10 bases between them. CDR1 and CDR2 (germline): LNHDA, SQIVND (reference sequence). In nucleotides, the CDR3 is TGTGCCAGTAGTTCCTCAGGGACAACTAATGAAAAACTGTTTTTT. Translation: CASSSSGTTNEKLFF.